This T cell receptor beta chain was observed in a study of regulatory T cells in long-lasting Graves disease (dated by TCRdb to the early 2020s). Background for the entire study: Patients with newly diagnosed Graves' disease had been on antithyroid drugs for under 3 months. Persistent Graves' disease patients were compared with newly diagnosed Graves' disease patients by peripheral blood TCR sequencing and RNA sequencing. A total of about 35 samples underwent TCR sequencing, from around 13 patients with persistent Graves' disease and 20 or so patients with newly diagnosed Graves' disease. The study was conducted in China and was registered as a clinical trial.

The library was generated by multiplex PCR. Reads for this sample came from an Illumina HiSeq 4000. To build TCR beta libraries, CDR3 regions were amplified by Arm-PCR using iRepertoire HTBI primers. Before sequencing, the PCR products went through gel purification. The published analysis was carried out like this. Across samples, 62 TRBV and around 15 TRBJ segments were identified and used for gene usage analysis of CDR3 amino acid clonotypes. COPE and FqMerger were used to merge filtered high-quality paired reads into contigs. BLAST was used to align contigs to IMGT TRBV, TRBD and TRBJ reference genes, and CDR3 was defined according to IMGT. Highly expanded clones were defined as clonotypes with a frequency above 0.1%. Shannon entropy was used to measure repertoire diversity, and the Gini coefficient was used to measure V-J evenness. A clonotype was considered public if more than one individual shared it. In TCRdb, the public reads were trimmed at Q25 with fastp and aligned with MiXCR, with productive beta chains retained. Records with the same CDR3 protein are collapsed into one entry carrying the most frequent genes and DNA. The V and J calls were determined by TCRdb, not by the authors. The sample records hundreds of thousands of distinct CDR3 sequences, less than 20% of which are singletons. The ten largest clones add up to 15% to 20% of the sample.

This clonotype was detected a few times. Its antigen remains undetermined. Nothing much larger sits one base from this clone, and base qualities are not available. The sample's time point label is to be understood as: newly diagnosed GD, antithyroid drugs for less than 3 months. For both TCR sequencing and RNA sequencing, RNA was extracted from PBMCs in TRIzol. Graves' disease was diagnosed according to American Thyroid Association guidelines. Patients for the study were recruited at an endocrinology department in Xi'an, China. From each patient, about 8.9 milliliters of peripheral blood was collected into an EDTA anticoagulant tube. Ficoll Paque Plus density gradient separation was used to isolate PBMCs, and no additional T cell sorting was done. An Agilent 2100 Bioanalyzer and agarose gel were used to assess RNA quality, and a NanoDrop 2000 was used to measure RNA concentration. Beyond this particular receptor, the publication reports: Only peripheral blood was studied, because thyroid tissue, the primary lesion, was inaccessible. Patients with persistent disease shared more public clonotypes (around 3,000) than newly diagnosed patients did (roughly 970). The authors acknowledged the small sample size as a limitation that may reduce accuracy. Only the TCR beta chain was sequenced and analyzed. TRBV28, TRBJ1-2 and TRBJ2-5 were preferentially used in persistent disease, while TRBV20-1 and TRBJ2-1 were favored in newly diagnosed disease. Lower TCR Shannon entropy and fewer highly expanded clones were observed in persistent Graves' disease patients than in newly diagnosed patients, which suggested clonal expansion.

CDR3 length: 14 amino acids, cysteine to phenylalanine. Kept here is only the CDR3 DNA, which spans 42 bases and is read in frame from base 1. V and J are trimmed by 5 bases and 4 bases, and the gene matches miss 6 bases of the junction. CDR1 and CDR2 were assigned from the germline V gene (reference sequence) as SGHKS and YYEKEE. These data also formed part of another study, on T cells in Graves' hyperthyroidism and ophthalmopathy. Per the second study: A patient counted as having stable Graves' hyperthyroidism if no progression to ophthalmopathy occurred over 18 months of follow-up. Hyperthyroidism patients were newly diagnosed, with disease duration under 2 months, and aged 18 to 65 years. Patients with uncontrolled infections, other autoimmune diseases, pregnancy or lactation were excluded. Diagnoses were based on clinical symptoms, serum thyroxine and TRAb, thyroid ultrasound and orbital computed tomography. For the first round of RT-PCR on the TCR CDR3, the HTBI primer set was used together with the Qiagen OneStep RT-PCR kit. Most expanded thyroid clonotypes (frequency above 0.001) were also found in blood, which suggests that blood repertoires may mirror thyroid immune responses. Ophthalmopathy was separated from stable hyperthyroidism by a 13 V-J signature model, with over 85% sensitivity and just over 81% specificity obtained in cross-validation and 80%/75% obtained in testing. In validation, progression to ophthalmopathy was predicted by the model with 70.59% sensitivity and nearly 75% specificity, a median of around 6.5 months before onset. TCR V-J signatures able to tell the groups apart were searched for in a discovery cohort of around 95 patients, of whom around 42 had Graves' ophthalmopathy and some 60 had stable Graves' hyperthyroidism. An independent validation cohort of under 20 hyperthyroidism patients and about 16 patients who later progressed to ophthalmopathy tested prospective prediction of ophthalmopathy. The roughly 100 discovery patients were divided at random into training and test sets in a 7:3 ratio. In addition, the study compared T-cell repertoires in thyroid tissue and in blood from 6 or 7 Graves' hyperthyroidism patients. After sampling, hyperthyroidism patients received methimazole starting at 30 mg daily, and ophthalmopathy patients received high-dose intravenous methylprednisolone. Libraries were constructed in a second round of multiplex PCR, after which size selection and purification were carried out. The libraries were sequenced on an Illumina HiSeq2000 using paired-end 100 bp reads. SOAPnuke was used to process the raw data, with reads discarded if the reads contained adapters or uncalled bases, had a mean Phred below 15, or lacked an exact constant-primer or identifier match. COPE v1.2.5 was used to merge high-quality paired reads, and clonotypes were defined as unique nucleotide sequences. MiTCR v1.1 was used to align the clonotypes against IMGT TRBV, TRBD and TRBJ reference segments. Only V-J combinations with frequency above 0.0001, covering 99% to 99.2% of repertoires, were analysed. The TCS score was defined as the ratio of F50 (clonal expansion) to E x V (chaos), calculated using BLOSUM62-based TCRdist between CDR3 peptides within each V-J. Welch's t-statistics and random forest reduced several hundred V-J features to about 12, which were used in a naive Bayes classifier (R e1071). Sample size was not statistically predetermined, and blinding of investigators to group allocation was not performed. The paper describes TCR Vbeta CDR3 sequencing of 135 peripheral blood samples, made up of roughly 40 ophthalmopathy patients, 70 to 75 hyperthyroidism patients and some 17 progressor patients.

This receptor was identified in a woman in her 30s with Graves disease. Donor details come from another sample of the same person, matched by shared clones. Source: peripheral blood mononuclear cells (PBMCs), taken at new diagnosis, from a patient treated with antithyroid drugs. The rearrangement combines TRBV5-5 with TRBJ1-2; TRBD1 fits 9 bases in the junction. The CDR3 here reads CASSPDRGAYGYTF. The nucleotides read TGTGCCAGCAGTCCCGACAGGGGGGCCTATGGCTACACCTTC. With all but the CDR3 taken from the reference TRBV5-5 and TRBJ1-2 genes, the full variable domain is: DAGVTQSPTHLIKTRGQQVTLRCSPISGHKSVSWYQQVLGQGPQFIFQYYEKEERGRGNFPDRFSARQFPNYSSELNVNALLLGDSALYLCASSPDRGAYGYTFGSGTRLTVV.